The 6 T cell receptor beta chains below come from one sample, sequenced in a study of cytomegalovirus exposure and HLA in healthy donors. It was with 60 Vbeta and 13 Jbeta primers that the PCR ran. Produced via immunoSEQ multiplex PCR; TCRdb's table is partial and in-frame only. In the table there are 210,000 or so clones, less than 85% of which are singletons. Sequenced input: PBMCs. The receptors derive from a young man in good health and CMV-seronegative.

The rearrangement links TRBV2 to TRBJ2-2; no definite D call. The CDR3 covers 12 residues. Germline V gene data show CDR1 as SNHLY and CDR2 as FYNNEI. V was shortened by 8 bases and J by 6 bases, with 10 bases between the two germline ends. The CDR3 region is CASARWAGELFF. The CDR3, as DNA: TGTGCCAGCGCTAGGTGGGCCGGGGAGCTGTTTTTT. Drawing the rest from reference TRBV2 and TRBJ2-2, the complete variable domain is EPEVTQTPSHQVTQMGQEVILRCVPISNHLYFYWYRQILGQKVEFLVSFYNNEISEKSEIFDDQFSVERPDGSNFTLKIRSTKLEDSAMYFCASARWAGELFFGEGSRLTVL.

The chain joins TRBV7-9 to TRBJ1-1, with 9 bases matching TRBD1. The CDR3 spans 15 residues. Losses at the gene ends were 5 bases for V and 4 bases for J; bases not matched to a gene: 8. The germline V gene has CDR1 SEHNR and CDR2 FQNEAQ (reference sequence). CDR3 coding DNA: TGTGCCAGCAGCATTACAGGGGGCGAGAGCACTGAAGCTTTCTTT. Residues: CASSITGGESTEAFF. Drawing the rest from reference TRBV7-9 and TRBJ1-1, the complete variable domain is DTGVSQNPRHKITKRGQNVTFRCDPISEHNRLYWYRQTLGQGPEFLTYFQNEAQLEKSRLLSDRFSAERPKGSFSTLEIQRTEQGDSAMYLCASSITGGESTEAFFGQGTRLTVV.

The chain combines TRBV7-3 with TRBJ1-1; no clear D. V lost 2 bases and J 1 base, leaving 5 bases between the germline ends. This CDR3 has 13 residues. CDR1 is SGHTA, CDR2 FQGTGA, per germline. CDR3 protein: CASSLQSNTEAFF. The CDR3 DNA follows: TGTGCCAGCAGCTTACAGTCGAACACTGAAGCTTTCTTT.

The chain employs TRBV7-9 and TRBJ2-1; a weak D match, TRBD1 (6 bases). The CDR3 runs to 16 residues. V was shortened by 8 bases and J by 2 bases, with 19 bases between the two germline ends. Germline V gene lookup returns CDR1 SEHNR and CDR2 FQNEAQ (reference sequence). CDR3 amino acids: CASRKIETGTYNEQFF. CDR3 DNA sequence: TGTGCCAGCCGCAAAATCGAAACAGGGACCTACAATGAGCAGTTCTTC.

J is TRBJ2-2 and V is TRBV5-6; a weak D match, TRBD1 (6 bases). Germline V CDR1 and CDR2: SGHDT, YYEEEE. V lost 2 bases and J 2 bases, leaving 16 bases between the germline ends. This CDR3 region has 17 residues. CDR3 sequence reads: CASSFTGSGVNTGELFF. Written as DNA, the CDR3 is TGTGCCAGCAGCTTCACAGGGAGTGGGGTCAACACCGGGGAGCTGTTTTTT.

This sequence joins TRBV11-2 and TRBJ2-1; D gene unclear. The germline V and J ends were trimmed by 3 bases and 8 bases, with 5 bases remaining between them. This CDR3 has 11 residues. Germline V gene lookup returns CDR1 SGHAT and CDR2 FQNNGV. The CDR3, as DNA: TGTGCCAGCAGCTTTTATCATGAGCAGTTCTTC. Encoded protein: CASSFYHEQFF.